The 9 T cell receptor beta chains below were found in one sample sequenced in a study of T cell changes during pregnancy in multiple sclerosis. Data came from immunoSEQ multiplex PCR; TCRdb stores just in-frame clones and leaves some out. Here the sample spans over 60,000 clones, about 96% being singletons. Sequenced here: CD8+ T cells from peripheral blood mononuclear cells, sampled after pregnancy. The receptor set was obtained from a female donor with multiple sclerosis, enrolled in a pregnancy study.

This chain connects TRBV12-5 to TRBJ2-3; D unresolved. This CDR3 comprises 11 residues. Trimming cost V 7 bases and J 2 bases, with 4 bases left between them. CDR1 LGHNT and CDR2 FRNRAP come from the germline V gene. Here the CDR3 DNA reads TGTGCTAGTGCCCTCACAGATACGCAGTATTTT. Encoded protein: CASALTDTQYF.

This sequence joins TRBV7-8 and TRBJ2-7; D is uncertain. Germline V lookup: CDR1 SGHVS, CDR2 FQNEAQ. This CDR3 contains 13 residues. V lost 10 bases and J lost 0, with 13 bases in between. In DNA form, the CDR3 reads TGTGCCATAGAGTCATCTAGCTCCTACGAGCAGTACTTC. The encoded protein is CAIESSSSYEQYF.

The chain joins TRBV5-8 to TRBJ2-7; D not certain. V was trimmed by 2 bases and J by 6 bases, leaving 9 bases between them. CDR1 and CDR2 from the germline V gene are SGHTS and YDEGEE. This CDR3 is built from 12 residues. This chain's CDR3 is CASSFGSSEQYF. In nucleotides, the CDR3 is TGTGCCAGCAGCTTTGGTTCTAGCGAGCAGTACTTC.

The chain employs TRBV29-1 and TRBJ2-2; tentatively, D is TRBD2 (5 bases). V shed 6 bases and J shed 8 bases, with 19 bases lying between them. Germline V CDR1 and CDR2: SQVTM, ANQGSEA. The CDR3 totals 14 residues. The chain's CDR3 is CSVPLNEGRGELFF. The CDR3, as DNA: TGCAGCGTCCCACTAAACGAGGGCAGAGGGGAGCTGTTTTTT.

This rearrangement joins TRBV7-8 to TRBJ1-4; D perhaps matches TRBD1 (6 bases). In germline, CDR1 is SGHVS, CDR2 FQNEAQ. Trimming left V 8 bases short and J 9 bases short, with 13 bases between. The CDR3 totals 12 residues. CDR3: CASRSGHKKLFF. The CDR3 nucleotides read TGTGCCAGCCGATCGGGACACAAAAAACTGTTTTTT.

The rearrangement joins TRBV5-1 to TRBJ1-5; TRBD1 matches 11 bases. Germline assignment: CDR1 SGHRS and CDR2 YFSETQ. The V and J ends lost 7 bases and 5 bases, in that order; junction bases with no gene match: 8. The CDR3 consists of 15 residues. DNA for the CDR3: TGCGCCAGCCCAACGGGACAGGGGGTCGATCAGCCCCAGCATTTT. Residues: CASPTGQGVDQPQHF.

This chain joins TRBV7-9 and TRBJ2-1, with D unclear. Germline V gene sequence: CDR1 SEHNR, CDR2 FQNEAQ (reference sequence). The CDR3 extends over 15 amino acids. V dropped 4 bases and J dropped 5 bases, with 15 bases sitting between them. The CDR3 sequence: CASSSSSRGDNEQFF. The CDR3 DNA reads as TGTGCCAGCAGCTCCTCGAGCCGCGGAGACAATGAGCAGTTCTTC.

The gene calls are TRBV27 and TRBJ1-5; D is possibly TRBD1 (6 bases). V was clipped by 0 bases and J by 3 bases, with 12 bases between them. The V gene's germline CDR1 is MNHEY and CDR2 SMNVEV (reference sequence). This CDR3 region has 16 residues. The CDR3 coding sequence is TGTGCCAGCAGTTTATCGCCGACAGGTCTCAATCAGCCCCAGCATTTT. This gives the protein CASSLSPTGLNQPQHF.

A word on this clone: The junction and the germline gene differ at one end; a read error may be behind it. The CDR3 nucleotides read TGTGCTAGCAGCCCAGGGGGGCAGGGGGCATCGGGCGAGCAGTACTTC. It yields the protein CASSPGGQGASGEQYF. J is TRBJ2-7 and V is TRBV7-7; 8 bases agree with TRBD1. Looked up from germline, CDR1 is SSHAT and CDR2 is FNYEAQ (reference sequence). There are 16 residues in the CDR3. The full variable domain, completed using reference TRBV7-7 and TRBJ2-7, is GAGVSQSPRYKVTKRGQDVTLRCDPISSHATLYWYQQALGQGPEFLTYFNYEAQPDKSGLPSDRFSAERPEGSISTLTIQRTEQRDSAMYRCASSPGGQGASGEQYFGPGTRLTVT.